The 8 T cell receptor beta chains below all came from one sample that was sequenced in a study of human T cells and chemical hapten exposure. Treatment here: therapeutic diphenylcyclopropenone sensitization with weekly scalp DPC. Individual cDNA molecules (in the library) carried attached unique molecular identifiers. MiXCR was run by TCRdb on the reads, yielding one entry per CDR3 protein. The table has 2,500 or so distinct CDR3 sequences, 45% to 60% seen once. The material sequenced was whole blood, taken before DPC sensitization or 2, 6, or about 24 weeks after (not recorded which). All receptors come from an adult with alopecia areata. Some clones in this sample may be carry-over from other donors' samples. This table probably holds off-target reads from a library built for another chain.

The CDR3 DNA follows: TGTGCCACCAGTGATTTGGGACACCTCAACAATGAGCAGTTCTTC. Its protein product is CATSDLGHLNNEQFF. The chain uses TRBV24-1 and TRBJ2-1; TRBD1 might be the D (5 bases). With 0 bases removed from V and 5 bases from J, the gap between germline ends came to 10 bases. Germline values: CDR1 KGHDR, CDR2 SFDVKD. This CDR3 is 15 amino acids long.

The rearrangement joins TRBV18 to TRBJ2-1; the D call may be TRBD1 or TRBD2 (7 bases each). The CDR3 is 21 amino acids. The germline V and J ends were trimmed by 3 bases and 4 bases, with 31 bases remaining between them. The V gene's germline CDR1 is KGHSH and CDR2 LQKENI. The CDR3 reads CASSPLAGGPPIRGNYNEQFF. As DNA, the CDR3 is TGTGCCAGCTCACCGCTAGCCGGGGGGCCCCCTATCAGGGGGAATTACAATGAGCAGTTCTTC.

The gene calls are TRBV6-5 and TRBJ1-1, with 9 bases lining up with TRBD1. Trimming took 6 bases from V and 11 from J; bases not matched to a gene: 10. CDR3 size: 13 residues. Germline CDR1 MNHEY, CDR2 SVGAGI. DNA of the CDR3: TGTGCCAGCAGAACCGGGACAGGGTTAAATGCTTTCTTT. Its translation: CASRTGTGLNAFF.

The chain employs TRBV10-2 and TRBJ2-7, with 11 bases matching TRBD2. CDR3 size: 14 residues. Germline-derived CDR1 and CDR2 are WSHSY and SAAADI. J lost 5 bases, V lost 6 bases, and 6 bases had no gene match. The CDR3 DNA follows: TGCGCCAGCAGCCTACTAGCGGGAGTTAACGAGCAGTACTTC. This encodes CASSLLAGVNEQYF.

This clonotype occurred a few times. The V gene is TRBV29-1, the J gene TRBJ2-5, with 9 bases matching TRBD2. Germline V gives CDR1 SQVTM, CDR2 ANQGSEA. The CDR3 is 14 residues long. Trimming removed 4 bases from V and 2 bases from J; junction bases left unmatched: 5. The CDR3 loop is CSVARLAVQETQYF. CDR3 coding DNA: TGCAGCGTTGCCCGACTAGCGGTACAAGAGACCCAGTACTTC.

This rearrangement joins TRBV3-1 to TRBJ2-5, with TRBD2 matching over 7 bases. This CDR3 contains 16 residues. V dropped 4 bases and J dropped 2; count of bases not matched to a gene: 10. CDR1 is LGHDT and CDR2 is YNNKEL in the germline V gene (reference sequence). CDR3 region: CASSPQPVAGQETQYF. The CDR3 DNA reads TGTGCCAGCAGCCCTCAACCCGTAGCGGGTCAAGAGACCCAGTACTTC.

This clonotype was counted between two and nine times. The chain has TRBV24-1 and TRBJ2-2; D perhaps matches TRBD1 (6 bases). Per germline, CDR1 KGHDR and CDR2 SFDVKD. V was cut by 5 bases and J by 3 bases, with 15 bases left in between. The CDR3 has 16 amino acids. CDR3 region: CATSGRTDLYTGELFF. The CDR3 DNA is TGTGCCACCAGTGGAAGGACAGACTTGTACACCGGGGAGCTGTTTTTT.

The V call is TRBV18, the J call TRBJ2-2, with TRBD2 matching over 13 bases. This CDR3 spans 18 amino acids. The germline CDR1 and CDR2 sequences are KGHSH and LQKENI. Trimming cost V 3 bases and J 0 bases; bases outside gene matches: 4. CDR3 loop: CASSPKGLAGANTGELFF. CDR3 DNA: TGTGCCAGCTCACCTAAAGGACTAGCGGGAGCGAACACCGGGGAGCTGTTTTTT.